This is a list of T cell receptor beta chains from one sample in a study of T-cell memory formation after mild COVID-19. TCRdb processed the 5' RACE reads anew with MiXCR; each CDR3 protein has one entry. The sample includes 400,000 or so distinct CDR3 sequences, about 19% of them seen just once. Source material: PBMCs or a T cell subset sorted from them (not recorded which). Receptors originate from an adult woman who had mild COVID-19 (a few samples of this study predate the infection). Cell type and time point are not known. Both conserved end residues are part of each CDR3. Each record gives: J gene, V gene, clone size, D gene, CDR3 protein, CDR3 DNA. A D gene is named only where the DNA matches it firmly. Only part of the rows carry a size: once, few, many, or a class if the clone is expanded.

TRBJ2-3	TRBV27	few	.	CASSSRGVTRADTQYF	TGTGCCAGCAGTTCCAGGGGGGTCACTAGGGCAGATACGCAGTATTTT
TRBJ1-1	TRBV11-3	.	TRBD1	CASSWTGQNTEAFF	TGTGCCAGCAGCTGGACAGGCCAGAACACTGAAGCTTTCTTT
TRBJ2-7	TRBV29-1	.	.	CSVSHTRPISEQYF	TGCAGCGTATCCCACACCCGCCCTATAAGCGAGCAGTACTTC
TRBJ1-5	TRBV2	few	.	CASSSKQNSNQPQHF	TGTGCCAGCAGTTCGAAGCAGAATAGCAATCAGCCCCAGCATTTT
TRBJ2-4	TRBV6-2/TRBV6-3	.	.	CASSPLSDWNIQYF	TGTGCCAGCAGCCCTCTCTCGGACTGGAACATTCAGTACTTC
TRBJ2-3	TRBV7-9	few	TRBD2	CASSLRRLYQLAGEGDTQYF	TGTGCCAGCAGCTTACGAAGACTATACCAACTAGCGGGGGAGGGCGATACGCAGTATTTT
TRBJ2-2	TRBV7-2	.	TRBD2	CASSLAREEFRLRNGELFF	TGTGCCAGCAGCTTAGCGCGGGAGGAGTTTAGACTGAGAAACGGGGAGCTGTTTTTT
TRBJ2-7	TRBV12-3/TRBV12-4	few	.	CASSLNQGSVSYEQYF	TGTGCCAGCAGTTTAAACCAGGGGAGTGTGTCCTACGAGCAGTACTTC
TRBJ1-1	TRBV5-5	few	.	CASSLDPGRDTEAFF	TGTGCCAGCAGCTTGGACCCGGGCCGGGACACTGAAGCTTTCTTT
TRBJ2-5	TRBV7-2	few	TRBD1	CASSPGQRQETQYF	TGTGCCAGCAGCCCGGGACAGCGGCAAGAGACCCAGTACTTC
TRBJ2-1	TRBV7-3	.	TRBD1	CASSPQGLVVDEQFF	TGTGCCAGCAGCCCACAGGGGCTGGTTGTGGATGAGCAGTTCTTC
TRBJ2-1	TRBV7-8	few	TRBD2	CASSPGSGSSYNEQFF	TGTGCCAGCAGCCCAGGCAGCGGGAGCTCCTACAATGAGCAGTTCTTC
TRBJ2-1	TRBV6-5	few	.	CASSLGSSTRSYNEQFF	TGTGCCAGCAGTTTAGGGAGCAGCACTCGCTCCTACAATGAGCAGTTCTTC
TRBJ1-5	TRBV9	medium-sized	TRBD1	CASSPGQGHQPQHF	TGTGCCAGCAGCCCCGGACAGGGGCATCAGCCCCAGCATTTT
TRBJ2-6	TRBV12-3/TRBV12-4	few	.	CASKKGTISGANVLTF	TGTGCCAGCAAAAAGGGAACGATCTCTGGGGCCAACGTCCTGACTTTC
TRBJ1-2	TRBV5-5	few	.	CASSLAVGKANYGYTF	TGTGCCAGCAGCTTGGCCGTGGGGAAAGCTAACTATGGCTACACCTTC
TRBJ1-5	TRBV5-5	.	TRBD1	CASSLGSGTGGRPQHF	TGTGCCAGCAGCTTGGGATCTGGGACAGGGGGTCGGCCCCAGCATTTT
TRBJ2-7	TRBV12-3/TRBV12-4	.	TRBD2	CASKAGLAGSHAEQYF	TGTGCCAGTAAAGCGGGACTAGCGGGATCGCATGCCGAGCAGTACTTC
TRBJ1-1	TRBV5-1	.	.	CASSLVVVQGHTEAFF	TGCGCCAGCAGCTTGGTGGTGGTGCAGGGGCACACTGAAGCTTTCTTT
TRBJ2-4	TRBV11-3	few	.	CASSLGRGLAKNIQYF	TGTGCCAGCAGCTTAGGGCGGGGGCTAGCCAAAAACATTCAGTACTTC
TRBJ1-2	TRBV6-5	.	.	CASTSGRINYGYTF	TGTGCCAGCACTTCGGGACGGATTAACTATGGCTACACCTTC
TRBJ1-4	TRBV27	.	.	CASGAFGTLNEKLFF	TGTGCCAGCGGGGCGTTCGGGACCCTTAATGAAAAACTGTTTTTT
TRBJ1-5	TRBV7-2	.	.	CASSLTGVGGPTNQPQHF	TGTGCCAGCAGCCTAACCGGAGTAGGAGGTCCTACCAATCAGCCCCAGCATTTT
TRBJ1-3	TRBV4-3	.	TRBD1	CASSQRTGTDTIYF	TGCGCCAGCAGCCAACGGACAGGGACAGACACCATATATTTT
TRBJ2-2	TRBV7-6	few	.	CASSFQGEVTGELFF	TGTGCCAGCAGCTTCCAGGGAGAGGTTACCGGGGAGCTGTTTTTT
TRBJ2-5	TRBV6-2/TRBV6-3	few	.	CASSWSGVKETQYF	TGTGCCAGCAGTTGGTCGGGAGTAAAAGAGACCCAGTACTTC
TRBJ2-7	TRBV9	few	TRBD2	CASSVGTGGSYEQYF	TGTGCCAGCAGCGTAGGGACGGGAGGCTCCTACGAGCAGTACTTC
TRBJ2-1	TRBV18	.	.	CASSRQGQGNNEQFF	TGTGCCAGCTCACGGCAGGGGCAGGGGAACAATGAGCAGTTCTTC
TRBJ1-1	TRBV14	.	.	CASSQWINTEAFF	TGTGCCAGCAGCCAATGGATCAACACTGAAGCTTTCTTT
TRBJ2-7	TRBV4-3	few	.	CASSHKATGLTSYEQYF	TGCGCCAGCAGCCACAAGGCGACGGGACTTACCTCCTACGAGCAGTACTTC
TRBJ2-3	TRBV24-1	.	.	CATAGDIGTDTQYF	TGTGCCACCGCCGGGGACATCGGCACAGATACGCAGTATTTT
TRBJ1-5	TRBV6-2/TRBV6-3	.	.	CASSYDGGNQPQHF	TGTGCCAGCAGTTACGACGGGGGAAACCAGCCCCAGCATTTT
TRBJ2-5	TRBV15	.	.	CATSRGSQGGETQYF	TGTGCCACCAGCAGAGGGTCACAGGGTGGAGAGACCCAGTACTTC
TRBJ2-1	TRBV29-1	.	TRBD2	CSAGGVEQFF	TGCAGCGCTGGGGGGGTGGAGCAGTTCTTC
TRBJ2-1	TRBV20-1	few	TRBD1	CSAWDREEFF	TGCAGTGCGTGGGACAGGGAGGAGTTCTTC
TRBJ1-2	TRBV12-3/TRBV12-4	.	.	CASSTNGGGYTF	TGTGCCAGCAGCACCAATGGGGGTGGCTACACCTTC
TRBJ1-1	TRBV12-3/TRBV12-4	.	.	CASSRIGTRSEFF	TGTGCCAGCAGTAGGATAGGAACTCGATCAGAGTTCTTT
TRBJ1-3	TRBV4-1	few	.	CASSERTGLGNTIYF	TGCGCCAGCAGCGAAAGAACAGGGCTTGGAAACACCATATATTTT
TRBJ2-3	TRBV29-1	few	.	CSVEDGSYTQYF	TGCAGCGTTGAAGATGGAAGTTATACGCAGTATTTT
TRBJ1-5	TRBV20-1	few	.	CSARGGDQPQHF	TGCAGTGCTAGGGGGGGTGATCAGCCCCAGCATTTT
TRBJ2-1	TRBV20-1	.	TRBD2	CSALYFRTSGRIDEQFF	TGCAGTGCTCTTTACTTTCGGACTAGCGGGAGAATAGATGAGCAGTTCTTC
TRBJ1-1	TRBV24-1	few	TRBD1	CATSDPRTGNTEAFF	TGTGCCACCAGTGACCCCAGGACAGGGAACACTGAAGCTTTCTTT